The 6 T cell receptor beta chains below all came from one sample that was sequenced in a study of blood T cell repertoires in COVID-19. The assay was immunoSEQ multiplex PCR, and TCRdb's table has in-frame clones only and misses some. The repertoire holds 100,000 to 120,000 clones, over 75% seen once, with roughly 4% in the top ten. The sample comprised peripheral blood. The receptors were sampled from a man aged 50 to 59 with acute or convalescent COVID-19.

V and J are TRBV11-3 and TRBJ2-5; a possible D gene is TRBD1 (6 bases). Trimming took off 0 bases at V and 5 bases at J, with 16 bases between the two ends. The germline gives CDR1 SGHNT, CDR2 YENEEA. The CDR3 covers 16 residues. DNA for the CDR3: TGTGCCAGCAGCTTAGAAGTTTGGGGGCCGGGGGAGACCCAGTACTTC. This sequence encodes CASSLEVWGPGETQYF.

This rearrangement joins TRBV28 to TRBJ1-2; 9 bases line up with TRBD1. In germline, CDR1 is MDHEN, CDR2 SYDVKM. The CDR3 sequence is 14 residues long. Losses at the gene ends were 4 bases for V and 3 bases for J; bases not matched to a gene: 3. The CDR3 DNA sequence: TGTGCCAGCAGTTACAGGGGGCGAGACTATGGCTACACCTTC. Protein product: CASSYRGRDYGYTF.

This clone was found once. V is TRBV6-7 and J is TRBJ1-4; D is perhaps TRBD1 (5 bases). TRBV6-7 is known as an ORF, though its function is uncertain. There are 21 residues in the CDR3. Trimming stripped 5 bases from V and 0 bases from J, with 28 bases between. CDR3 in amino acids: CASSQSLSYRTQYATNEKLFF. The CDR3 bases are TGTGCCAGCAGTCAGTCCCTAAGCTACAGGACCCAATATGCAACTAATGAAAAACTGTTTTTT.

The V call is TRBV11-3, the J call TRBJ2-1; tentatively, D is TRBD2 (5 bases). Germline V gene data show CDR1 as SGHNT and CDR2 as YENEEA. V was trimmed by 5 bases and J by 5 bases, leaving 19 bases between them. The CDR3 is 16 amino acids. The CDR3 region is CASSSTGPSGHNEQFF. The CDR3 DNA sequence: TGTGCCAGCAGCAGTACTGGGCCCAGCGGCCACAATGAGCAGTTCTTC.

The chain employs TRBV11-3 and TRBJ2-7; TRBD1 aligns across 11 bases. Germline V gene lookup returns CDR1 SGHNT and CDR2 YENEEA. After removal of 3 bases from V and 6 bases from J, the junction contained 1 base not matched to a gene. The CDR3 sequence is 13 residues long. This chain's CDR3 is CASSLGTGGEQYF. The CDR3, as DNA: TGTGCCAGCAGCTTGGGGACAGGGGGCGAGCAGTACTTC.

The chain joins TRBV6-5 to TRBJ1-2, with 7 bases matching TRBD1. The CDR3 consists of 15 residues. CDR1 is MNHEY, CDR2 SVGAGI, per germline. V was clipped by 6 bases and J by 0 bases; unmatched bases: 7. For the CDR3, the DNA is TGTGCCAGCAGAACTGGACAGGCCACTAACTATGGCTACACCTTC. Encoded protein: CASRTGQATNYGYTF.